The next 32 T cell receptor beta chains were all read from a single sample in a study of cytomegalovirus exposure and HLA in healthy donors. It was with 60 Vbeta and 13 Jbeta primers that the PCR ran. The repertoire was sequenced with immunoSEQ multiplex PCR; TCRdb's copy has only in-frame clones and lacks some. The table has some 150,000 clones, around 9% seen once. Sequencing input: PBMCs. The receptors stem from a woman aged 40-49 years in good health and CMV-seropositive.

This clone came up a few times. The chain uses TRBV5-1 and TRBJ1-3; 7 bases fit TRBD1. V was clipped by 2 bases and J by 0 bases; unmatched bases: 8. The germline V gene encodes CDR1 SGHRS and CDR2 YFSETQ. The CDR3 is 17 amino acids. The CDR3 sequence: CASSFSGTANSGNTIYF. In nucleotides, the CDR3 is TGCGCCAGCAGCTTCTCAGGGACAGCCAACTCTGGAAACACCATATATTTT.

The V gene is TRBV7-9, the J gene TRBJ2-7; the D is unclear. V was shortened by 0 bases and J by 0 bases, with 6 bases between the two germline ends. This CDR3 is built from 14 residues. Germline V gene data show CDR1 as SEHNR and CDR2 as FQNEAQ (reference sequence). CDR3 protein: CASSLAASSYEQYF. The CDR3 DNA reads TGTGCCAGCAGCTTAGCGGCCAGCTCCTACGAGCAGTACTTC.

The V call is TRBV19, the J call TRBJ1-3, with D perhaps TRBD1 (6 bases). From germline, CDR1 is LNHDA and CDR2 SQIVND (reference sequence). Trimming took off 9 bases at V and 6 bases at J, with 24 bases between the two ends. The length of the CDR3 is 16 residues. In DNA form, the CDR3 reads TGTGCCAGGGGGTGGCAGGGGCCGCTAGTAGTAAACACCATATATTTT. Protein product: CARGWQGPLVVNTIYF. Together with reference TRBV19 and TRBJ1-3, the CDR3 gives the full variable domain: DGGITQSPKYLFRKEGQNVTLSCEQNLNHDAMYWYRQDPGQGLRLIYYSQIVNDFQKGDIAEGYSVSREKKESFPLTVTSAQKNPTAFYLCARGWQGPLVVNTIYFGEGSWLTVV.

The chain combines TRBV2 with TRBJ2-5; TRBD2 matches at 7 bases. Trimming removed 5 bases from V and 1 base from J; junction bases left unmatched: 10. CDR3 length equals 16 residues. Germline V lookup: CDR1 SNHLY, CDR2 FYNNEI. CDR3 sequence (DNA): TGTGCCAGCAGTAGGACTCCTAGCGGCATCCAAGAGACCCAGTACTTC. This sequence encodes CASSRTPSGIQETQYF.

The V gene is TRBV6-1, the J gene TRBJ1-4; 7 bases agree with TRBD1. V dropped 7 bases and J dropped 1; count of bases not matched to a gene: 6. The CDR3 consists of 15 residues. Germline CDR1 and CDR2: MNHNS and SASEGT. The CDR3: CASNRQGLTNEKLFF. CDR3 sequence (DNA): TGTGCCAGCAATCGACAGGGCCTAACTAATGAAAAACTGTTTTTT.

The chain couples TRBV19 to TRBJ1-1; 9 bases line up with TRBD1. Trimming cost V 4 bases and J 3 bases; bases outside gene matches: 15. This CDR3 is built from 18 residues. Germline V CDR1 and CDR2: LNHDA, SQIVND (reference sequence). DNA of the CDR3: TGTGCCAGTAGTACACCCACGGGGACAGGGCGGCGCGACACTGAAGCTTTCTTT. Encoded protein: CASSTPTGTGRRDTEAFF. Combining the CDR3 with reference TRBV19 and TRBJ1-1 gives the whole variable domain DGGITQSPKYLFRKEGQNVTLSCEQNLNHDAMYWYRQDPGQGLRLIYYSQIVNDFQKGDIAEGYSVSREKKESFPLTVTSAQKNPTAFYLCASSTPTGTGRRDTEAFFGQGTRLTVV.

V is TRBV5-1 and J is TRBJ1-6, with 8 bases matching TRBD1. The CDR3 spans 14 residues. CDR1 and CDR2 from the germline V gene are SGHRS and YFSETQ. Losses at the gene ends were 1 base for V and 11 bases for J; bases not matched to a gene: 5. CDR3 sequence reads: CASSLSGGGAPLHF. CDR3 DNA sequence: TGCGCCAGCAGCTTGTCAGGGGGCGGTGCACCCCTCCACTTT.

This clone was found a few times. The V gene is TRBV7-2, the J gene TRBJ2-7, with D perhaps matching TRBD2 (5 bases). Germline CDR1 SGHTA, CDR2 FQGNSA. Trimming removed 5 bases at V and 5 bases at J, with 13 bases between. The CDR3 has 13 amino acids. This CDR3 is CASSPPWRNEQYF. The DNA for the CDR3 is TGTGCCAGCAGCCCCCCCTGGAGGAACGAGCAGTACTTC.

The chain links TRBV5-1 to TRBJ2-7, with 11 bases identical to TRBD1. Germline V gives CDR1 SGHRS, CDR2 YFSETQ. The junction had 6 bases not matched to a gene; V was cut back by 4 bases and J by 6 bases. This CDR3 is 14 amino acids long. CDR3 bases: TGCGCCAGCAGCGCTCCCGGGACAGGGGGCGAGCAGTACTTC. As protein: CASSAPGTGGEQYF.

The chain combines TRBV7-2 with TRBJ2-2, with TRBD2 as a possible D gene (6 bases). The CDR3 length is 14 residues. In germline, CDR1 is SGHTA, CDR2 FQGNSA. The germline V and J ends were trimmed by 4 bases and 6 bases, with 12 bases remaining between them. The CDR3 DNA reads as TGTGCCAGCAGCTCGTTACTAGCATCCGGGGAGCTGTTTTTT. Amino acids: CASSSLLASGELFF.

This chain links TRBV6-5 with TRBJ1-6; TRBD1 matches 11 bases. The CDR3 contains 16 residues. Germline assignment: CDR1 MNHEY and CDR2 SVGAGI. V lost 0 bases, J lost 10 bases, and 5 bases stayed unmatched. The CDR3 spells CASSYSGQGGESPLHF. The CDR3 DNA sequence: TGTGCCAGCAGTTACTCGGGACAGGGGGGTGAATCACCCCTCCACTTT.

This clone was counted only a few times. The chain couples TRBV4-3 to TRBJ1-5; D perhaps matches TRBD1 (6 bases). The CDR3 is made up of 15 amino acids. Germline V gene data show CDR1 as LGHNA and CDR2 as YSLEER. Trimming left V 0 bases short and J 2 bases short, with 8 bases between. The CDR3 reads CASSQESGGNQPQHF. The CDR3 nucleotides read TGCGCCAGCAGCCAAGAATCAGGGGGCAATCAGCCCCAGCATTTT.

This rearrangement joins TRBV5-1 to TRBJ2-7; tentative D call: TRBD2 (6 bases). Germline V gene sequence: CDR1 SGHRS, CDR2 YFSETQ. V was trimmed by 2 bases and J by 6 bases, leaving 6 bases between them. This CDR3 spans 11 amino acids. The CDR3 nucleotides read TGCGCCAGCAGCTTCGGGGGCGAGCAGTACTTC. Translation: CASSFGGEQYF.

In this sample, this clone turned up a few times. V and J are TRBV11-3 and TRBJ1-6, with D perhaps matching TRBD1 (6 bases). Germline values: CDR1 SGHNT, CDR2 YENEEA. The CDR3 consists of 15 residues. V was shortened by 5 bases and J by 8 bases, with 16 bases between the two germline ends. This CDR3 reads CASSPWGQRDSPLHF. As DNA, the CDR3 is TGTGCCAGCAGCCCGTGGGGGCAGAGAGATTCACCCCTCCACTTT.

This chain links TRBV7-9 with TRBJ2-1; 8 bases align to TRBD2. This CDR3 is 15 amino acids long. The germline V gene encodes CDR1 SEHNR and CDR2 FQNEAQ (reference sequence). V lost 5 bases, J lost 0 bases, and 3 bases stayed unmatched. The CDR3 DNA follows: TGTGCCAGCAGCGTCGGGGGGGCCTCCTACAATGAGCAGTTCTTC. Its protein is CASSVGGASYNEQFF.

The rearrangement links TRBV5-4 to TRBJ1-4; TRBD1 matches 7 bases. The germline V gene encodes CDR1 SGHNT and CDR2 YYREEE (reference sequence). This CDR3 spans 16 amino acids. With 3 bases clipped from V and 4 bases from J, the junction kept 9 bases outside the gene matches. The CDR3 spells CASSSGQLRSNEKLFF. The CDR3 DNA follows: TGTGCCAGCAGCTCGGGACAGCTTCGAAGTAATGAAAAACTGTTTTTT.

CDR3 DNA sequence: TGCAGCGTAGAGGGCACTCAAGAGACCCAGTACTTC. Its translation is CSVEGTQETQYF. This sequence joins TRBV29-1 and TRBJ2-5, with TRBD2 as a possible D gene (5 bases). V was cut by 6 bases and J by 2 bases, with 10 bases left in between. Germline CDR1 and CDR2: SQVTM and ANQGSEA. The CDR3 runs to 12 residues.

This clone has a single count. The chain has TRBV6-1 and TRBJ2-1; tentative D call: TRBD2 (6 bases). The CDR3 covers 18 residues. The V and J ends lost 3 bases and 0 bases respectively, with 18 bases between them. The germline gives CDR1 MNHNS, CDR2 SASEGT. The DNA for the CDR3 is TGTGCCAGCAGTGACACCCACTCGGGGACTCTCTCCTACAATGAGCAGTTCTTC. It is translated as CASSDTHSGTLSYNEQFF.

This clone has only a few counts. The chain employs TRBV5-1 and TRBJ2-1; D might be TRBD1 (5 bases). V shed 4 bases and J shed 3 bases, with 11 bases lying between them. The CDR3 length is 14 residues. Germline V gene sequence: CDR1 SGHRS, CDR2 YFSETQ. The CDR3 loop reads CASSLDISYNEQFF. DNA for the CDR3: TGCGCCAGCAGCCTGGACATAAGCTACAATGAGCAGTTCTTC.

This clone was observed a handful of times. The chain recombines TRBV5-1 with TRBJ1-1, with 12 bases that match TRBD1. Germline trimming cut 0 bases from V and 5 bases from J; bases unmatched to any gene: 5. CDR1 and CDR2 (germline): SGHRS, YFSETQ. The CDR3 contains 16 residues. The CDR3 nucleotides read TGCGCCAGCAGCTTGGGGGACAGGGGGCGAGGGACTGAAGCTTTCTTT. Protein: CASSLGDRGRGTEAFF.

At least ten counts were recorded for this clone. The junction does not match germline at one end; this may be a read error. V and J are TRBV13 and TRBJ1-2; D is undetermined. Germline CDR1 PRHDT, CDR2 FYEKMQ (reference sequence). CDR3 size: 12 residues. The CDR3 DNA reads TGTGCCAGCAGCGTAGGTCCCGATGGCTACACCTTC. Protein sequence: CASSVGPDGYTF.

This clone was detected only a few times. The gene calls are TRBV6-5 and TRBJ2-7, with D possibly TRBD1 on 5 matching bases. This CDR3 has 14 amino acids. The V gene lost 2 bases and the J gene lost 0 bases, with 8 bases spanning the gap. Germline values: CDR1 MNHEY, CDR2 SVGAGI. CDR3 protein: CASSYGHLSYEQYF. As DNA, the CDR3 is TGTGCCAGCAGTTACGGACACCTCTCCTACGAGCAGTACTTC.

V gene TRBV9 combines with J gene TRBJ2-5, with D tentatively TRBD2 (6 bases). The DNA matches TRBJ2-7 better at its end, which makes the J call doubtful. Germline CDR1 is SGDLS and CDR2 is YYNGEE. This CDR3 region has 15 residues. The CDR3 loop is CASSVGVGEDYEQYF. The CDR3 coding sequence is TGTGCCAGCAGCGTAGGGGTAGGGGAGGACTACGAGCAGTACTTC.

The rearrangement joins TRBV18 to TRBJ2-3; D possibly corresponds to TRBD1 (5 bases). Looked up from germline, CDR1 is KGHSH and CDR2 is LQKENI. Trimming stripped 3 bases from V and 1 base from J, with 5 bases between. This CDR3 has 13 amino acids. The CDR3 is CASSPTGTDTQYF. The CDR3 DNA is TGTGCCAGCTCACCGACAGGCACAGATACGCAGTATTTT.

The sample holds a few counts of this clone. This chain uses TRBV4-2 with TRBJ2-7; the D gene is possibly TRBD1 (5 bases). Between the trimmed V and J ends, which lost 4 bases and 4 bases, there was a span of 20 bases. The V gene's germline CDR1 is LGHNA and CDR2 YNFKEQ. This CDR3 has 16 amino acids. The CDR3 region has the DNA TGTGCCAGCAGCCTAGGGGCCGGACAAAAACTTTACGAGCAGTACTTC. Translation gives CASSLGAGQKLYEQYF.

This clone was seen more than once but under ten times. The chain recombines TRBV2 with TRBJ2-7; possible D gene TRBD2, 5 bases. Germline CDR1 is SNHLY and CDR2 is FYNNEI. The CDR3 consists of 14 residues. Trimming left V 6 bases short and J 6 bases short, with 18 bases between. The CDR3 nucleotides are TGTGCCAGCAGCGCCCAGCCGGGATCCGCCGAGCAGTACTTC. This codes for CASSAQPGSAEQYF.

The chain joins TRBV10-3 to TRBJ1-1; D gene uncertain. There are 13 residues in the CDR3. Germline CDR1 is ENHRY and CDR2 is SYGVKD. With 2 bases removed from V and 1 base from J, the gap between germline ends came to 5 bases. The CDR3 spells CAISEGGNTEAFF. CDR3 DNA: TGTGCCATCAGTGAGGGAGGGAACACTGAAGCTTTCTTT.

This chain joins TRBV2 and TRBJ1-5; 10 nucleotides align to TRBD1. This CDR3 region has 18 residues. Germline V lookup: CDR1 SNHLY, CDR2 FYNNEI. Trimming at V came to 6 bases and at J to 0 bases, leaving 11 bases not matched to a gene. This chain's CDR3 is CASSSGQGIFFSNQPQHF. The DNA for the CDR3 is TGTGCCAGCAGCTCGGGACAGGGGATATTTTTTAGCAATCAGCCCCAGCATTTT.

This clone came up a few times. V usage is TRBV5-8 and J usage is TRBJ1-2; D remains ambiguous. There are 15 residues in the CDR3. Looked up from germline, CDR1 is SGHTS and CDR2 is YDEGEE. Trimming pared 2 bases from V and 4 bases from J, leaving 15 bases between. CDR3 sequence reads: CASSFDLAQIYGYTF. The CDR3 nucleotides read TGTGCCAGCAGCTTTGACTTGGCGCAAATCTATGGCTACACCTTC.

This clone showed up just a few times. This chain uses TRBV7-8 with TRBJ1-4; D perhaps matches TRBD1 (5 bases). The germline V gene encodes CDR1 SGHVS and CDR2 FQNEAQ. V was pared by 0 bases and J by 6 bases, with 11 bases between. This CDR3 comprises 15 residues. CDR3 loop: CASSLAGGEDEKLFF. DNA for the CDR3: TGTGCCAGCAGCTTAGCTGGGGGGGAGGATGAAAAACTGTTTTTT.

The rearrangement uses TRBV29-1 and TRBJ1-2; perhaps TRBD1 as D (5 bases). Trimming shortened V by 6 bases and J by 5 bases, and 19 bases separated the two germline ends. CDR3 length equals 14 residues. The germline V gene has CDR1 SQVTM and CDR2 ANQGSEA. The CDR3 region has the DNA TGCAGCGTGATAGCGGTAGGGGAGGGGTATGGCTACACCTTC. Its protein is CSVIAVGEGYGYTF.

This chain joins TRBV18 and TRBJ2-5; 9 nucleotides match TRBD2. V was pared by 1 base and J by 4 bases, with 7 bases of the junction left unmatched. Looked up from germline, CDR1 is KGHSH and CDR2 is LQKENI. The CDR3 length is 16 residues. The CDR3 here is CASSPLQRGAPETQYF. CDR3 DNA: TGTGCCAGCTCACCACTGCAGCGGGGGGCCCCAGAGACCCAGTACTTC.